These 3 T cell receptor beta chains were sequenced from one sample in a study of T cells after yellow fever vaccination. MiXCR was run by TCRdb on the 5' RACE reads, yielding one entry per CDR3 protein. The table has approximately 330,000 distinct CDR3 sequences, about 4% seen once. The specimen was PBMCs, collected 5 days after the yellow fever booster vaccination. These TCRs come from a man aged 18 to 29 who received the YFV17D yellow fever vaccine.

This clonotype has ten or more counts. This chain connects TRBV4-3 to TRBJ1-5, with D possibly matching TRBD1 (6 bases). This CDR3 contains 14 residues. V gave up 3 bases and J gave up 3 bases, with 9 bases separating them. Germline CDR1 reads LGHNA; CDR2 reads YSLEER. The CDR3 region has the DNA TGCGCCAGCAGCCAGGGACACAACAATCAGCCCCAGCATTTT. Its protein is CASSQGHNNQPQHF.

This clonotype was detected many times. The rearrangement links TRBV12-3 or TRBV12-4 to TRBJ2-7, with D possibly being TRBD1 (6 bases). This CDR3 is 14 amino acids long. V was pared by 8 bases and J by 7 bases, with 21 bases between. Here the CDR3 DNA reads TGTGCCAGCCGTGCATCAGGGACATGGCAAGAGCAGTACTTC. Encoded protein: CASRASGTWQEQYF.

The table lists this clonotype with many counts. V usage is TRBV7-2 and J usage is TRBJ1-2, with TRBD1 matching over 7 bases. This CDR3 region has 16 residues. Trimming cost V 4 bases and J 3 bases; bases outside gene matches: 11. Germline assignment: CDR1 SGHTA and CDR2 FQGNSA. The CDR3 spells CASSSETTGTDYGYTF. CDR3 DNA: TGTGCCAGCAGCTCAGAAACGACAGGGACGGACTATGGCTACACCTTC.